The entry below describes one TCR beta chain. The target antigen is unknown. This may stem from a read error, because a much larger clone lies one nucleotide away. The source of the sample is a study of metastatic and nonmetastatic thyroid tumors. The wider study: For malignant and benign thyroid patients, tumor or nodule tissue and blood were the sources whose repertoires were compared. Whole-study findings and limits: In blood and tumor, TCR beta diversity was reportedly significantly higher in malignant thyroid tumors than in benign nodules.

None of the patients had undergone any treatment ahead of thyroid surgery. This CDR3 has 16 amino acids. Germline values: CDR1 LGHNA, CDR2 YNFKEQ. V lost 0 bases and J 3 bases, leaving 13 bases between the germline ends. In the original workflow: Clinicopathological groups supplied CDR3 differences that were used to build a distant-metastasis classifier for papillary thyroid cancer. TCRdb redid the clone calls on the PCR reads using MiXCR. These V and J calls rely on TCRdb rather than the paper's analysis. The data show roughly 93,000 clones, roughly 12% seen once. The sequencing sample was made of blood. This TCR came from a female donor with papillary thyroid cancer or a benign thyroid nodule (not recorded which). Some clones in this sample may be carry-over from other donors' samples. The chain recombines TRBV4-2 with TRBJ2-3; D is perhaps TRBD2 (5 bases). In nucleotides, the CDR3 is TGTGCCAGCAGCCAAGATCCTAGCTGTGGGACAGATACGCAGTATTTT. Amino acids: CASSQDPSCGTDTQYF.